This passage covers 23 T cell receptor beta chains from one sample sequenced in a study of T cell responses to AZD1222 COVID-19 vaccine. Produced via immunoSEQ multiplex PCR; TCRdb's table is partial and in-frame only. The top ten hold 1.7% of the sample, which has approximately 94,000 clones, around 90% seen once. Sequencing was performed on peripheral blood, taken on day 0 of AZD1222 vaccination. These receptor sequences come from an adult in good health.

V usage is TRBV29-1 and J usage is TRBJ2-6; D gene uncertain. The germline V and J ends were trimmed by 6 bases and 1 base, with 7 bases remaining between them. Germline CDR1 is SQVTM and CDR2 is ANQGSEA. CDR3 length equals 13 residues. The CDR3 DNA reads TGCAGCGTAAAACGTTCTGGGGCCAACGTCCTGACTTTC. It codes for CSVKRSGANVLTF.

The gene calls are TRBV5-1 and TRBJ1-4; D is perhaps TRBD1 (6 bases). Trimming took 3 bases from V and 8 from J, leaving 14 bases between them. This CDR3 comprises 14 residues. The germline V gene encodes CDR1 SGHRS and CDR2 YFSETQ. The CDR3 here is CASSSTVTGEKLFF. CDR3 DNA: TGCGCCAGCAGCTCCACAGTTACAGGGGAAAAACTGTTTTTT. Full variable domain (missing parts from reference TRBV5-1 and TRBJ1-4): KAGVTQTPRYLIKTRGQQVTLSCSPISGHRSVSWYQQTPGQGLQFLFEYFSETQRNKGNFPGRFSGRQFSNSRSEMNVSTLELGDSALYLCASSSTVTGEKLFFGSGTQLSVL.

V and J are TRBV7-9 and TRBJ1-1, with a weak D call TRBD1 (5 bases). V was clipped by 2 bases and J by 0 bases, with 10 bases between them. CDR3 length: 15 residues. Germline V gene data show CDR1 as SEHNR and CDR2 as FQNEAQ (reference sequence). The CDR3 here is CASSLITGLNTEAFF. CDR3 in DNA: TGTGCCAGCAGCTTAATAACAGGCCTGAACACTGAAGCTTTCTTT.

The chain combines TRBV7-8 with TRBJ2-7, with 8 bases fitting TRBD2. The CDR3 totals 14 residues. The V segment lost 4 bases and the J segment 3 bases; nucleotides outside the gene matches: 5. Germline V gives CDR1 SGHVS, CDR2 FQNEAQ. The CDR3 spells CASSWSSGGYEQYF. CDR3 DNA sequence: TGTGCCAGCAGCTGGTCGAGCGGGGGCTACGAGCAGTACTTC.

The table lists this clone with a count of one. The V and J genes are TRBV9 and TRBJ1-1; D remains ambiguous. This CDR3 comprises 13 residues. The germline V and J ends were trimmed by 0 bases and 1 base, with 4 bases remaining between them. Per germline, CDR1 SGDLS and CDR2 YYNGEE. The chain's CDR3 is CASSVERNTEAFF. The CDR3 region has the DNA TGTGCCAGCAGCGTAGAGAGGAACACTGAAGCTTTCTTT.

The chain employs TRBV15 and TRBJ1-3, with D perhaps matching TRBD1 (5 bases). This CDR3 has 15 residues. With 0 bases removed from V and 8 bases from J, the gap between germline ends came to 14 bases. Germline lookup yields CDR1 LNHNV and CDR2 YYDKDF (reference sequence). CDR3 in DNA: TGTGCCACCAGCAGAGAGGGGGTTAGAAGGGACACCATATATTTT. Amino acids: CATSREGVRRDTIYF.

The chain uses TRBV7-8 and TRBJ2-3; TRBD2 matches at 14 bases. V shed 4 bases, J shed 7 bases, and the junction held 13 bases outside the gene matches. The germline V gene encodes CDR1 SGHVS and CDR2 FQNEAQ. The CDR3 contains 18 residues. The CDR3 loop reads CASSSPQKGLAGDNTQYF. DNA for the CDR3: TGTGCCAGCAGCTCCCCACAGAAGGGACTAGCGGGAGATAATACGCAGTATTTT.

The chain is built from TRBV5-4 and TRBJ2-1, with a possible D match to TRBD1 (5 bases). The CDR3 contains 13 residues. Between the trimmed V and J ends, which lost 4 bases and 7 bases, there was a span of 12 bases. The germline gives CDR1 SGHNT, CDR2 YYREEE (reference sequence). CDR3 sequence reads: CASSLDIANEQFF. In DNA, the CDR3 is TGTGCCAGCAGCCTGGACATCGCAAATGAGCAGTTCTTC.

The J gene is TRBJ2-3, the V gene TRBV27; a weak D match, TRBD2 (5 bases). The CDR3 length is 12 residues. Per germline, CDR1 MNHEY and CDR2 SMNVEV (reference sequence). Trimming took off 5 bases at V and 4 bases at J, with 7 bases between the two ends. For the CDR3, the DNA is TGTGCCAGCAGTCGGACTTCAGATACGCAGTATTTT. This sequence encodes CASSRTSDTQYF.

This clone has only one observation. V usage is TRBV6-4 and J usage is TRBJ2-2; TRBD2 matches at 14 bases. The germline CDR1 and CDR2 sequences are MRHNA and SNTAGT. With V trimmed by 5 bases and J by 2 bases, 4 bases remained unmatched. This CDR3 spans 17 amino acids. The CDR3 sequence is CASSPGTSGSNTGELFF. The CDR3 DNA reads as TGTGCCAGCAGTCCCGGGACTAGCGGGAGTAACACCGGGGAGCTGTTTTTT.

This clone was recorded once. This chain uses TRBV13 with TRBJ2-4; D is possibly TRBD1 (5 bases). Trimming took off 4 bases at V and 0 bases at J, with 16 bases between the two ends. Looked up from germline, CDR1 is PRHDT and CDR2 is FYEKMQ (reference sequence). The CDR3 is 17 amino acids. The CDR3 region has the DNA TGTGCCAGCAGCTCAAATTTACCGACAGCAGCCAAAAACATTCAGTACTTC. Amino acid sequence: CASSSNLPTAAKNIQYF.

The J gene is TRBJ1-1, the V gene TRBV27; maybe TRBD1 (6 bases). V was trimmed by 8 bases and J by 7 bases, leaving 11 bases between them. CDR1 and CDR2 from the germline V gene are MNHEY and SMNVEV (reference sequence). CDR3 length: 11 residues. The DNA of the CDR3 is TGTGCCAGCCCTAAGGGGGATGAAGCTTTCTTT. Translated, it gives CASPKGDEAFF.

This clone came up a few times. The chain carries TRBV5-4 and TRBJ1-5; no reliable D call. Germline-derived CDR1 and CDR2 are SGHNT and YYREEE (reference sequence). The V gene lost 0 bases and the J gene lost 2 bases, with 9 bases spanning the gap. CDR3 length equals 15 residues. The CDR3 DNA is TGTGCCAGCAGCTTGGCCGGGGAGGGCAATCAGCCCCAGCATTTT. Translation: CASSLAGEGNQPQHF.

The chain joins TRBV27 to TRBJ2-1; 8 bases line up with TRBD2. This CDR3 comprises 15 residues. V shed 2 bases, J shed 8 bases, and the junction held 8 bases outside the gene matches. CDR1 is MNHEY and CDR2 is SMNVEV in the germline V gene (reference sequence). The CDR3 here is CASSLVPAGVYEQFF. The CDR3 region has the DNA TGTGCCAGCAGTTTAGTTCCAGCGGGAGTGTATGAGCAGTTCTTC.

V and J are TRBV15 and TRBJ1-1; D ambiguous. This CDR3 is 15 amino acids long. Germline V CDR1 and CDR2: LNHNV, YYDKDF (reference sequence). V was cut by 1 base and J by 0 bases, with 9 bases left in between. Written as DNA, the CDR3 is TGTGCCACCAGCAGAGGCCATGGAATGAACACTGAAGCTTTCTTT. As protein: CATSRGHGMNTEAFF.

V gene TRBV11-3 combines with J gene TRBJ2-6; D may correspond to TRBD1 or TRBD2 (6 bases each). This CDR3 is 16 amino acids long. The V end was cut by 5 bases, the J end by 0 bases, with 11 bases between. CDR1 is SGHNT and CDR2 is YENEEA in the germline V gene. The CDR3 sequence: CASSPSGASGANVLTF. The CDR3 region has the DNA TGTGCCAGCAGCCCCTCGGGGGCCTCTGGGGCCAACGTCCTGACTTTC.

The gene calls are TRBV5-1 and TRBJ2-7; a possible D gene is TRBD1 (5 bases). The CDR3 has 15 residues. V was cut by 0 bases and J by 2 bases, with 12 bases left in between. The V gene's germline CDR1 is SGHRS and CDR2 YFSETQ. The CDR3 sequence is CASSLGQILTYEQYF. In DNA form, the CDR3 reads TGCGCCAGCAGCTTGGGACAGATCTTGACCTACGAGCAGTACTTC.

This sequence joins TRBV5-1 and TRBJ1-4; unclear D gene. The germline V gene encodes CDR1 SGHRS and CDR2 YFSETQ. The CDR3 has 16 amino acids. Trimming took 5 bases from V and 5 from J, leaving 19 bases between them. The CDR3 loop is CASRGFSGGPNEKLFF. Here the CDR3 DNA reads TGCGCCAGCAGGGGTTTTTCCGGCGGTCCGAATGAAAAACTGTTTTTT.

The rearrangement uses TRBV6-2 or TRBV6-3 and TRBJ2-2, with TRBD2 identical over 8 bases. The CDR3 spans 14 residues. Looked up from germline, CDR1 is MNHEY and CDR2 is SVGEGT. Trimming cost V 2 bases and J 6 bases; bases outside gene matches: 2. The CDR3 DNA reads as TGTGCCAGCAGTTACGGGACTAGGGCCGGGGAGCTGTTTTTT. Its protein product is CASSYGTRAGELFF.

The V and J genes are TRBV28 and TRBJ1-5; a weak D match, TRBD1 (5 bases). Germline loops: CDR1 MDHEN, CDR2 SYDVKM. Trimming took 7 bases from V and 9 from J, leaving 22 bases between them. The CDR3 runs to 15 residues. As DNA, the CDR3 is TGTGCCAGCACCGACATCTGGGGAGGGGTTTTGCCCCAGCATTTT. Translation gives CASTDIWGGVLPQHF.

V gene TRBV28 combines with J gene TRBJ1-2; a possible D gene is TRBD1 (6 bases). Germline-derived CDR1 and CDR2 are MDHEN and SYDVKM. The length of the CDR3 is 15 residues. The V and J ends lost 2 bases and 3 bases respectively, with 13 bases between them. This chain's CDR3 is CASSLPQGLYYGYTF. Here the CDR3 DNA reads TGTGCCAGCAGTTTACCCCAGGGGCTGTACTATGGCTACACCTTC.

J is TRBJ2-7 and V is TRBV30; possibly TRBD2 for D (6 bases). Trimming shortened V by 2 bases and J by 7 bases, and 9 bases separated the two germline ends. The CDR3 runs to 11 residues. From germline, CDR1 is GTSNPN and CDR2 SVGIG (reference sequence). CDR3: CAWSLRGEQYF. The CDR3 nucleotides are TGTGCCTGGAGTCTACGGGGGGAGCAGTACTTC.

CDR3 sequence (DNA): TGTGCCAGCAGTTTACCCCTCGGGGAGACCCAGTACTTC. It specifies CASSLPLGETQYF. V usage is TRBV28 and J usage is TRBJ2-5; D unclear. The V end was cut by 2 bases, the J end by 5 bases, with 9 bases between. The length of the CDR3 is 13 residues. Germline assignment: CDR1 MDHEN and CDR2 SYDVKM.